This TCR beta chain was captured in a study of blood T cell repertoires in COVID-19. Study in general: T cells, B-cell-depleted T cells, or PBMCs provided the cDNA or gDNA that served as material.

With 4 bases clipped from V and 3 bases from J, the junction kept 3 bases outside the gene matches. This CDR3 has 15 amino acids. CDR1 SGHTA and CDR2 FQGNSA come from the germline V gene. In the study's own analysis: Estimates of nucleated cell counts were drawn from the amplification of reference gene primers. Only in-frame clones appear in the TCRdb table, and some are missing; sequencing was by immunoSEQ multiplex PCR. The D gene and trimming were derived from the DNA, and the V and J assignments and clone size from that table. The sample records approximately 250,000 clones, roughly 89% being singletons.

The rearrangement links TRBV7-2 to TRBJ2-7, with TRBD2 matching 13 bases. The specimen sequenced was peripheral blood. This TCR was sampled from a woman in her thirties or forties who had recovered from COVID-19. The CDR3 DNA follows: TGTGCCAGCAGCTACACTAGCGGGGGGGGCTACGAGCAGTACTTC. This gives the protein CASSYTSGGGYEQYF. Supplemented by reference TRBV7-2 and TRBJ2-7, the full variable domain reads GAGVSQSPSNKVTEKGKDVELRCDPISGHTALYWYRQSLGQGLEFLIYFQGNSAPDKSGLPSDRFSAERTGGSVSTLTIQRTQQEDSAVYLCASSYTSGGGYEQYFGPGTRLTVT.